Listed here are 20 T cell receptor beta chains from one sample, sequenced in a study of cytomegalovirus exposure and HLA in healthy donors. 13 Jbeta primers and 60 Vbeta primers were used for the PCR. Data came from immunoSEQ multiplex PCR; TCRdb stores just in-frame clones and leaves some out. The table lists over 65,000 clones, approximately 71% of them singletons. Sequencing input: PBMCs. Receptors were obtained from a woman aged 40 to 50 in good health and CMV-seronegative.

This chain connects TRBV18 to TRBJ1-3, with a possible D match to TRBD1 (5 bases). Germline CDR1 and CDR2: KGHSH and LQKENI. V lost 2 bases, J lost 4 bases, and 15 bases lay in between. This CDR3 has 16 amino acids. The CDR3 DNA reads as TGTGCCAGCTCACCAGCAGGGTCGCGGGGCGGAAACACCATATATTTT. It is translated as CASSPAGSRGGNTIYF.

The V gene is TRBV11-2, the J gene TRBJ2-1; D remains unclear. CDR3 length equals 12 residues. CDR1 and CDR2 (germline): SGHAT, FQNNGV. The V gene lost 6 bases and the J gene lost 12 bases, with 15 bases spanning the gap. The CDR3 protein is CASSSQVSRQFF. The CDR3 DNA reads as TGTGCCAGCAGTTCCCAGGTCTCCCGGCAGTTCTTC.

The V gene is TRBV7-9, the J gene TRBJ2-7; 12 bases align to TRBD2. Trimming cost V 4 bases and J 3 bases; bases outside gene matches: 4. The germline V gene has CDR1 SEHNR and CDR2 FQNEAQ (reference sequence). The CDR3 consists of 15 residues. The CDR3 loop reads CASSSRTSGDYEQYF. For the CDR3, the DNA is TGTGCCAGCAGCTCTCGGACTAGCGGGGACTACGAGCAGTACTTC.

The rearrangement links TRBV6-5 to TRBJ2-1; 11 nucleotides agree with TRBD2. The V gene end was trimmed by 2 bases and the J gene end by 5 bases; junction bases not matched to a gene: 5. Germline CDR1 and CDR2: MNHEY and SVGAGI. This CDR3 has 16 amino acids. The CDR3 spells CASSYRSGGAHNEQFF. The CDR3 DNA follows: TGTGCCAGCAGTTACCGTAGCGGGGGGGCTCACAATGAGCAGTTCTTC.

The chain uses TRBV30 and TRBJ2-1, with TRBD2 identical over 9 bases. Per germline, CDR1 GTSNPN and CDR2 SVGIG (reference sequence). Trimming removed 3 bases from V and 5 bases from J; junction bases left unmatched: 11. The CDR3 is made up of 16 amino acids. The CDR3 region is CAWSVLAGGMHNEQFF. CDR3 bases: TGTGCCTGGAGCGTATTGGCGGGGGGGATGCACAATGAGCAGTTCTTC.

The rearrangement links TRBV30 to TRBJ1-4; weak D call: TRBD1 (6 bases). Trimming took 4 bases from V and 7 from J, leaving 16 bases between them. This CDR3 has 14 amino acids. Germline-derived CDR1 and CDR2 are GTSNPN and SVGIG (reference sequence). CDR3 nucleotides: TGTGCCTGGAATCAGGGGAATGCGGGTGAAAAACTGTTTTTT. This codes for CAWNQGNAGEKLFF.

The chain combines TRBV7-6 with TRBJ1-2; 7 bases map to TRBD1. Germline lookup yields CDR1 SGHVS and CDR2 FNYEAQ. J gave up 8 bases and V 1 base, and 4 bases lay outside the gene matches. There are 13 residues in the CDR3. The CDR3 sequence is CASSLEQGLGYTF. The CDR3 region has the DNA TGTGCCAGCAGCTTAGAACAGGGGCTAGGCTACACCTTC.

This chain uses TRBV7-2 with TRBJ2-3; 12 bases agree with TRBD2. This CDR3 spans 14 amino acids. Germline trimming cut 2 bases from V and 14 bases from J; bases unmatched to any gene: 8. Germline values: CDR1 SGHTA, CDR2 FQGNSA. The CDR3 DNA is TGTGCCAGCAGCTTACTAGCGGGAGGGCGCATAGGGTATTTT. Protein: CASSLLAGGRIGYF.

This clone was detected a few times. This chain joins TRBV7-6 and TRBJ1-1; D is unclear. Germline-derived CDR1 and CDR2 are SGHVS and FNYEAQ. Trimming removed 5 bases at V and 4 bases at J, with 14 bases between. This CDR3 comprises 14 residues. DNA of the CDR3: TGTGCCAGCAGCCCGAGAAGCGTAGGCACTGAAGCTTTCTTT. Encoded protein: CASSPRSVGTEAFF.

The gene calls are TRBV5-4 and TRBJ2-1, with TRBD2 matching 7 bases. V was pared by 0 bases and J by 3 bases, with 3 bases of the junction left unmatched. The CDR3 extends over 15 amino acids. The germline V gene has CDR1 SGHNT and CDR2 YYREEE (reference sequence). The CDR3: CASSLGGSRYNEQFF. The CDR3 DNA follows: TGTGCCAGCAGCTTGGGCGGGAGTCGCTACAATGAGCAGTTCTTC.

The rearrangement links TRBV7-9 to TRBJ2-2, with D perhaps TRBD1 (5 bases). Germline loops: CDR1 SEHNR, CDR2 FQNEAQ (reference sequence). The V gene lost 2 bases and the J gene lost 2 bases, with 6 bases spanning the gap. The CDR3 is 14 residues long. The CDR3: CASSLRGNTGELFF. The CDR3 region has the DNA TGTGCCAGCAGCTTAAGGGGAAACACCGGGGAGCTGTTTTTT. Based on the CDR3 plus reference TRBV7-9 and TRBJ2-2, the full variable domain is DTGVSQNPRHKITKRGQNVTFRCDPISEHNRLYWYRQTLGQGPEFLTYFQNEAQLEKSRLLSDRFSAERPKGSFSTLEIQRTEQGDSAMYLCASSLRGNTGELFFGEGSRLTVL.

The rearrangement links TRBV11-3 to TRBJ2-2; D perhaps matches TRBD2 (5 bases). The CDR3 spans 14 residues. The V end was cut by 5 bases, the J end by 0 bases, with 7 bases between. Germline-derived CDR1 and CDR2 are SGHNT and YENEEA. CDR3 amino acids: CASSLDSNTGELFF. Here the CDR3 DNA reads TGTGCCAGCAGCCTGGACTCGAACACCGGGGAGCTGTTTTTT.

The V gene is TRBV4-1, the J gene TRBJ2-1; tentative D call: TRBD1 (6 bases). V was cut by 2 bases and J by 0 bases, with 20 bases left in between. The CDR3 contains 19 residues. Germline CDR1 and CDR2: MGHRA and YSYEKL. DNA of the CDR3: TGCGCCAGCAGCCAAAGGCCTACACTAGACAGGTCCTCCTACAATGAGCAGTTCTTC. Its protein product is CASSQRPTLDRSSYNEQFF.

V and J are TRBV19 and TRBJ2-3; 12 bases line up with TRBD2. V was pared by 7 bases and J by 4 bases, with 3 bases of the junction left unmatched. CDR3 length equals 14 residues. The V gene's germline CDR1 is LNHDA and CDR2 SQIVND (reference sequence). The CDR3 DNA reads TGTGCCAGTAAGGCTAGCGGGGGGGCAGATACGCAGTATTTT. Translating gives CASKASGGADTQYF.

This chain joins TRBV18 and TRBJ2-2; the D gene is possibly TRBD2 (5 bases). Trimming took 3 bases from V and 3 from J, leaving 5 bases between them. The CDR3 sequence is 13 residues long. CDR1 is KGHSH, CDR2 LQKENI, per germline. CDR3 DNA sequence: TGTGCCAGCTCACCTAGCGACACCGGGGAGCTGTTTTTT. This codes for CASSPSDTGELFF.

This chain joins TRBV10-1 and TRBJ2-2; 7 positions match TRBD1. Per germline, CDR1 WNHNN and CDR2 SYGVQD (reference sequence). V lost 3 bases to trimming and J lost 6 bases; unmatched junction nucleotides: 10. This CDR3 is built from 16 residues. CDR3 sequence: CASSDSRQGTPGELFF. CDR3 nucleotide sequence: TGCGCCAGCAGTGACTCGAGACAGGGTACCCCCGGGGAGCTGTTTTTT.

V gene TRBV6-4 combines with J gene TRBJ2-3, with no clear D. The CDR3 loop spans 14 amino acids. Trimming stripped 6 bases from V and 1 base from J, with 11 bases between. Germline-derived CDR1 and CDR2 are MRHNA and SNTAGT. The CDR3 loop is CASRPESGTDTQYF. The DNA for the CDR3 is TGTGCCAGCAGACCGGAGTCCGGCACAGATACGCAGTATTTT.

The sample holds a few counts of this clone. This chain links TRBV19 with TRBJ1-1; TRBD1 agrees at 7 bases. Germline V lookup: CDR1 LNHDA, CDR2 SQIVND (reference sequence). This CDR3 contains 13 residues. The junction had 5 bases not matched to a gene; V was cut back by 6 bases and J by 4 bases. CDR3 loop: CASSPRGSTEAFF. Here the CDR3 DNA reads TGTGCCAGTAGCCCCAGGGGGAGCACTGAAGCTTTCTTT. Filled out from reference TRBV19 and TRBJ1-1, the complete variable domain reads DGGITQSPKYLFRKEGQNVTLSCEQNLNHDAMYWYRQDPGQGLRLIYYSQIVNDFQKGDIAEGYSVSREKKESFPLTVTSAQKNPTAFYLCASSPRGSTEAFFGQGTRLTVV.

This clone has a handful of counts. The V gene is TRBV28, the J gene TRBJ2-7, with 10 bases aligning to TRBD1. The CDR3 sequence is 15 residues long. J lost 11 bases, V lost 3 bases, and 13 bases had no gene match. Germline V gene sequence: CDR1 MDHEN, CDR2 SYDVKM. CDR3 sequence (DNA): TGTGCCAGCAGTTTGGACAGGGGGTCCTGGAACAACAAGTACTTC. Translated: CASSLDRGSWNNKYF.

V usage is TRBV14 and J usage is TRBJ2-7; TRBD1 might be the D (6 bases). CDR1 is SGHDN and CDR2 is FVKESK in the germline V gene. V shed 2 bases and J shed 3 bases, with 20 bases lying between them. The CDR3 extends over 17 amino acids. The CDR3 protein is CASSQSGVRDTNYEQYF. The DNA of the CDR3 is TGTGCCAGCAGCCAATCCGGGGTACGGGACACAAACTACGAGCAGTACTTC. Complete variable domain (other parts from reference TRBV14 and TRBJ2-7): EAGVTQFPSHSVIEKGQTVTLRCDPISGHDNLYWYRRVMGKEIKFLLHFVKESKQDESGMPNNRFLAERTGGTYSTLKVQPAELEDSGVYFCASSQSGVRDTNYEQYFGPGTRLTVT.